The T cell receptor beta chain described here comes from a study of metastatic and nonmetastatic thyroid tumors. Until they underwent thyroid surgery, no patient had received any treatment. This CDR3 is built from 15 residues. Germline CDR1 and CDR2: SNHLY and FYNNEI. V trimming: 8 bases; J trimming: 6 bases; junction bases outside the gene matches: 10. By frequency in the sample, this clone is medium-sized. Via MiXCR, TCRdb re-called the PCR reads. The sample has 20,000 or so clones; 15% to 18% are singletons. This TCR came from a female donor with papillary thyroid cancer or a benign thyroid nodule (not recorded which). Some clones in this sample may be carry-over from other donors' samples. Sequenced input: blood. The V call is TRBV2, the J call TRBJ2-2; 9 bases align to TRBD2. The CDR3 is CASCLGGGVPGELFF. The CDR3 nucleotides read TGTGCCAGCTGCCTGGGCGGGGGGGTTCCCGGGGAGCTGTTTTTT.